This T cell receptor (beta chain) came from a study of control samples from healthy donors and cancer patients. The CDR3 totals 17 residues. With V trimmed by 1 base and J by 2 bases, 10 bases remained unmatched. The V gene's germline CDR1 is SGHRS and CDR2 YFSETQ. Profiling relied on immunoSEQ multiplex PCR, and the TCRdb table lists in-frame clones only, not all of them. The table lists 150,000 to 200,000 clones, around 90% of them singletons. J is TRBJ2-3 and V is TRBV5-1; 7 bases map to TRBD2. This sequence was found in a woman in her 50s in good health. The material sequenced was blood. This chain's CDR3 is CASSLTPSGPFTDTQYF. The DNA for the CDR3 is TGCGCCAGCAGCTTGACGCCTAGCGGACCCTTCACAGATACGCAGTATTTT. Filled out from reference TRBV5-1 and TRBJ2-3, the complete variable domain reads KAGVTQTPRYLIKTRGQQVTLSCSPISGHRSVSWYQQTPGQGLQFLFEYFSETQRNKGNFPGRFSGRQFSNSRSEMNVSTLELGDSALYLCASSLTPSGPFTDTQYFGPGTRLTVL.